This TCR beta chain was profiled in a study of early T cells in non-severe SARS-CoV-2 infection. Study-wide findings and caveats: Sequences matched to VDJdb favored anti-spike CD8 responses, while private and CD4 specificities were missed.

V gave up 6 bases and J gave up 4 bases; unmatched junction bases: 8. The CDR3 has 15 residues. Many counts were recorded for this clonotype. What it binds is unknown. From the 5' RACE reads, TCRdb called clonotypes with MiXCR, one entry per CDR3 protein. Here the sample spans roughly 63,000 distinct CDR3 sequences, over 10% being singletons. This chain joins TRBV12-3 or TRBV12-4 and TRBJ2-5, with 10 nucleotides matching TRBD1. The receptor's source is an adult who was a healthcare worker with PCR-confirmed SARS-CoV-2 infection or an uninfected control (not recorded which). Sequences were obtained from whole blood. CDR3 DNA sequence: TGTGCCAGCAGCCCAGGGACAGGGGACCCAGAGACCCAGTACTTC. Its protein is CASSPGTGDPETQYF.